The 20 T cell receptor beta chains given below trace back to one sample, sequenced in a study of blood T cell repertoires in COVID-19. Sequencing was performed with immunoSEQ multiplex PCR; in TCRdb, only in-frame clones are kept and a portion is missing. Here the sample spans some 95,000 clones, over 60% being singletons. The specimen was peripheral blood. The receptors here all came from a man aged 45-65 years who had recovered from COVID-19.

The chain has TRBV7-8 and TRBJ1-5; D is possibly TRBD1 (6 bases). The CDR3 totals 14 residues. Germline lookup yields CDR1 SGHVS and CDR2 FQNEAQ. The V gene lost 5 bases and the J gene lost 5 bases, with 13 bases spanning the gap. CDR3 sequence: CASSLDRPDQPQHF. CDR3 sequence (DNA): TGTGCCAGCAGCCTAGACAGGCCCGATCAGCCCCAGCATTTT.

The chain carries TRBV9 and TRBJ1-2; maybe TRBD1 (6 bases). The CDR3 has 14 amino acids. In germline, CDR1 is SGDLS, CDR2 YYNGEE. The V gene lost 3 bases and the J gene lost 4 bases, with 13 bases spanning the gap. The DNA for the CDR3 is TGTGCCAGCAGCGCACAGGGAATTAGCTATGGCTACACCTTC. This codes for CASSAQGISYGYTF.

V gene TRBV7-2 combines with J gene TRBJ2-3; 8 bases match TRBD1. The germline CDR1 and CDR2 sequences are SGHTA and FQGNSA. With 2 bases clipped from V and 2 bases from J, the junction kept 3 bases outside the gene matches. CDR3 size: 15 residues. The CDR3 nucleotides read TGTGCCAGCAGCTTACGACAGGGGAACACAGATACGCAGTATTTT. Encoded protein: CASSLRQGNTDTQYF.

The rearrangement links TRBV4-2 to TRBJ1-5, with 10 bases lining up with TRBD1. V lost 2 bases and J lost 6; bases outside the gene matches: 10. CDR3 size: 17 residues. Germline CDR1 reads LGHNA; CDR2 reads YNFKEQ. CDR3 DNA sequence: TGTGCCAGCAGCCAATCCCCCTTTGGACAGGGGGGTCAGCCCCAGCATTTT. Translated: CASSQSPFGQGGQPQHF.

The V gene is TRBV6-6, the J gene TRBJ2-2; possibly TRBD2 for D (6 bases). In germline, CDR1 is MNHNY, CDR2 SVGAGI (reference sequence). V was clipped by 5 bases and J by 5 bases, with 18 bases between them. The CDR3 sequence is 16 residues long. CDR3 coding DNA: TGTGCCAGCAGTCAAGGACTATCGGAGAGGACCGGGGAGCTGTTTTTT. It translates to CASSQGLSERTGELFF.

The chain uses TRBV2 and TRBJ2-3; D gene uncertain. The CDR3 is 13 residues long. V gave up 3 bases and J gave up 7 bases, with 11 bases separating them. Germline V gene lookup returns CDR1 SNHLY and CDR2 FYNNEI. The CDR3, as DNA: TGTGCCAGCAGTGAGGAGTTGGTAAATACGCAGTATTTT. This encodes CASSEELVNTQYF.

This chain links TRBV3-1 (or the pseudogene TRBV3-2) with TRBJ1-2; TRBD1 matches at 8 bases. Germline values: CDR1 LGHDT, CDR2 YNNKEL (reference sequence). The CDR3 has 14 residues. V lost 5 bases and J lost 8; bases outside the gene matches: 10. The CDR3 is CASSTPTGAKGYTF. The CDR3 nucleotides are TGTGCCAGCAGCACCCCGACAGGGGCAAAAGGCTACACCTTC.

The chain couples TRBV2 to TRBJ2-5, with a possible D match to TRBD2 (5 bases). V was shortened by 9 bases and J by 5 bases, with 10 bases between the two germline ends. The CDR3 spans 11 residues. Germline lookup yields CDR1 SNHLY and CDR2 FYNNEI. Here the CDR3 DNA reads TGTGCCAGTAGACGCGGGGAGACCCAGTACTTC. Translating it yields CASRRGETQYF.

This clone was seen many times. This chain links TRBV9 with TRBJ2-1; perhaps TRBD2 as D (6 bases). Germline values: CDR1 SGDLS, CDR2 YYNGEE. V was trimmed by 2 bases and J by 10 bases, leaving 19 bases between them. This CDR3 contains 15 residues. The CDR3 here is CASSVLATRQTEQFF. The CDR3 region has the DNA TGTGCCAGCAGCGTCCTAGCGACAAGGCAGACCGAGCAGTTCTTC.

Only one count was recorded for this clone. The rearrangement links TRBV21-1 to TRBJ1-1; the DNA was not compared with TRBD1, the D call given in the table. TRBV21-1 is classified as a pseudogene. This CDR3 contains 14 residues. Here the CDR3 reads CASSCAQGYTEAFF. In DNA, the CDR3 is TGTGCCAGCAGCTGTGCCCAGGGGTACACTGAAGCTTTCTTT.

The sample holds a few counts of this clone. The J gene is TRBJ1-1, the V gene TRBV18; D is unresolved. The CDR3 extends over 15 amino acids. Deletions cut 2 bases from V and 6 bases from J, with 16 bases between. Germline lookup yields CDR1 KGHSH and CDR2 LQKENI. The CDR3 loop reads CASSPAGGERAEAFF. The CDR3 nucleotides read TGTGCCAGCTCACCAGCCGGCGGGGAACGAGCTGAAGCTTTCTTT.

The chain has TRBV7-3 and TRBJ2-3; 8 bases match TRBD2. The germline V gene has CDR1 SGHTA and CDR2 FQGTGA. With 5 bases clipped from V and 0 bases from J, the junction kept 16 bases outside the gene matches. The length of the CDR3 is 19 residues. The CDR3 DNA reads TGTGCCAGCAGCCCCATGCGTGTTAGCGGGATCGCTAGCACAGATACGCAGTATTTT. Protein: CASSPMRVSGIASTDTQYF.

The chain employs TRBV18 and TRBJ2-3; D possibly corresponds to TRBD1 (5 bases). This CDR3 spans 12 amino acids. The germline CDR1 and CDR2 sequences are KGHSH and LQKENI. Trimming removed 7 bases at V and 2 bases at J, with 7 bases between. The CDR3 protein is CASLQATDTQYF. CDR3 nucleotide sequence: TGTGCCAGCTTACAGGCCACAGATACGCAGTATTTT.

The chain is built from TRBV7-2 and TRBJ1-4; unclear D gene. CDR3 length: 13 residues. Trimming pared 4 bases from V and 8 bases from J, leaving 11 bases between. Germline CDR1 SGHTA, CDR2 FQGNSA. In nucleotides, the CDR3 is TGTGCCAGCAGCTCTCGACAAACCGAAAAACTGTTTTTT. Its translation: CASSSRQTEKLFF.

This clone was observed once. V and J are TRBV9 and TRBJ2-1; D may be TRBD1 (6 bases). This CDR3 spans 12 amino acids. V was trimmed by 6 bases and J by 4 bases, leaving 8 bases between them. Looked up from germline, CDR1 is SGDLS and CDR2 is YYNGEE. The CDR3 DNA reads TGTGCCAGCAACAGGGATTACAATGAGCAGTTCTTC. Its protein is CASNRDYNEQFF.

V and J are TRBV5-5 and TRBJ1-1, with D perhaps TRBD1 (5 bases). The germline CDR1 and CDR2 sequences are SGHKS and YYEKEE (reference sequence). The V and J ends lost 0 bases and 5 bases respectively, with 8 bases between them. The CDR3 consists of 13 residues. In nucleotides, the CDR3 is TGTGCCAGCAGCTTGGCCAGGGAAACTGAAGCTTTCTTT. It translates to CASSLARETEAFF.

This chain uses TRBV24-1 with TRBJ1-2, with a weak D call TRBD1 (6 bases). There are 16 residues in the CDR3. In germline, CDR1 is KGHDR, CDR2 SFDVKD. V shed 5 bases and J shed 1 base, with 16 bases lying between them. Here the CDR3 reads CATSGPGEGSNYGYTF. The CDR3 DNA reads as TGTGCCACCAGTGGCCCAGGGGAGGGAAGTAACTATGGCTACACCTTC.

The genes are TRBV12-5 and TRBJ1-3, with D perhaps TRBD1 (5 bases). V gave up 0 bases and J gave up 4 bases, with 13 bases separating them. CDR3 length equals 16 residues. Germline CDR1 reads LGHNT; CDR2 reads FRNRAP. CDR3 in DNA: TGTGCTAGTGGTTTGGTCTTTCCAGGGTACGGAAACACCATATATTTT. It codes for CASGLVFPGYGNTIYF.

A note on this clone: The sample has other DNA sequences that encode this CDR3 too. This sequence joins TRBV6-5 and TRBJ2-3; D not certain. CDR1 is MNHEY and CDR2 is SVGAGI in the germline V gene. The CDR3 length is 14 residues. The germline V and J ends were trimmed by 5 bases and 4 bases, with 13 bases remaining between them. The CDR3 loop reads CASSPGIKADTQYF. The CDR3 DNA is TGTGCCAGCAGTCCCGGTATAAAAGCAGATACGCAGTATTTT.

This clone was detected a few times. The chain joins TRBV27 to TRBJ2-7; maybe TRBD1 (6 bases). The CDR3 is 14 amino acids. V shed 7 bases and J shed 7 bases, with 20 bases lying between them. Germline V gene data show CDR1 as MNHEY and CDR2 as SMNVEV (reference sequence). CDR3 in amino acids: CASTDRPSTQEQYF. The CDR3 DNA sequence: TGTGCCAGCACTGACAGGCCTTCGACCCAGGAGCAGTACTTC.